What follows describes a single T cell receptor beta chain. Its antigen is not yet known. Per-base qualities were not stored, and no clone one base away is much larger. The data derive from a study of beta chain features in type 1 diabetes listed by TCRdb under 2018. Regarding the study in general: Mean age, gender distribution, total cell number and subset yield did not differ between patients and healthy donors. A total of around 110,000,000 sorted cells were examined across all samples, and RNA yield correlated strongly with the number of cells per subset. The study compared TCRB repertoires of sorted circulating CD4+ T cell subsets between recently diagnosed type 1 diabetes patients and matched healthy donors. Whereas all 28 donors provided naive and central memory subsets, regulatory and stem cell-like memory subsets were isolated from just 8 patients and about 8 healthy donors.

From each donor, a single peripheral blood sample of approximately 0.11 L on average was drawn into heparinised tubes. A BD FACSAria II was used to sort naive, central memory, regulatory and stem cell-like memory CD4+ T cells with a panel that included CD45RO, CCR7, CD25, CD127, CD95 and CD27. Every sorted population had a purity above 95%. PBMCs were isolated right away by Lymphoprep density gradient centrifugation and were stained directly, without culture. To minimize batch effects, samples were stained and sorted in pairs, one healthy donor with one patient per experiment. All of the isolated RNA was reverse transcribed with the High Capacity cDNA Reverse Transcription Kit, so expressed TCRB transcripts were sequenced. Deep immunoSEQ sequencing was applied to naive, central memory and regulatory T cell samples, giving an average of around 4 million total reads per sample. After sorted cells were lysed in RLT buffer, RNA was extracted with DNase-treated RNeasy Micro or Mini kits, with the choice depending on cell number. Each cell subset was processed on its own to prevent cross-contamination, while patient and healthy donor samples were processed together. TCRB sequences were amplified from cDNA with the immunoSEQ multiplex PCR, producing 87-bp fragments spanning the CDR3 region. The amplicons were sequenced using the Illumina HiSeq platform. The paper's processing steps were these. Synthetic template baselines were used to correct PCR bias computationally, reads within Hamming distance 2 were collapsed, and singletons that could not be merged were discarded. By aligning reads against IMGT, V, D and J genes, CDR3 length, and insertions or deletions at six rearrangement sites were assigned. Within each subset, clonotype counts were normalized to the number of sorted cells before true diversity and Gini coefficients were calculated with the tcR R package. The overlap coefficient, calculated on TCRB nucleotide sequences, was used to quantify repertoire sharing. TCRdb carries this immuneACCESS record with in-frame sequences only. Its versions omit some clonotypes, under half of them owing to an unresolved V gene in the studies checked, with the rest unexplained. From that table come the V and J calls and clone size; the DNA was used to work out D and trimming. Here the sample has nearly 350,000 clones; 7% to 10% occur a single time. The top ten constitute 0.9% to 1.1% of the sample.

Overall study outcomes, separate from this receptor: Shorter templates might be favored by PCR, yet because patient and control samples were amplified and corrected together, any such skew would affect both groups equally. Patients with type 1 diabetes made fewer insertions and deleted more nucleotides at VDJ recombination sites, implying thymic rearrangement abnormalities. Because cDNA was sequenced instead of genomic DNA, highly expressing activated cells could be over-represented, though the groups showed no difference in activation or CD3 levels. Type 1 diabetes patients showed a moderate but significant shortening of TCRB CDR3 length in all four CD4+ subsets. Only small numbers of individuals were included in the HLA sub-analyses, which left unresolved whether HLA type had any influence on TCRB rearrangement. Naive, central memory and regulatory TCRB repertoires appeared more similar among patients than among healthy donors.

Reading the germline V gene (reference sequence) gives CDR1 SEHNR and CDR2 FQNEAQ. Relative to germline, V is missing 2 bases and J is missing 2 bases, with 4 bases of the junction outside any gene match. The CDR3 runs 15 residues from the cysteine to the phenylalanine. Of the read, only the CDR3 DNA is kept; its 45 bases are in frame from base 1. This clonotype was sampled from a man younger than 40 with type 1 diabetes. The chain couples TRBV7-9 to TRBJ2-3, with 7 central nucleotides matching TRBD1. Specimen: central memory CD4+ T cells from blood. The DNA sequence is TGTGCCAGCAGCTTAAGGGGACAGTACACAGATACGCAGTATTTT. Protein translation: CASSLRGQYTDTQYF.